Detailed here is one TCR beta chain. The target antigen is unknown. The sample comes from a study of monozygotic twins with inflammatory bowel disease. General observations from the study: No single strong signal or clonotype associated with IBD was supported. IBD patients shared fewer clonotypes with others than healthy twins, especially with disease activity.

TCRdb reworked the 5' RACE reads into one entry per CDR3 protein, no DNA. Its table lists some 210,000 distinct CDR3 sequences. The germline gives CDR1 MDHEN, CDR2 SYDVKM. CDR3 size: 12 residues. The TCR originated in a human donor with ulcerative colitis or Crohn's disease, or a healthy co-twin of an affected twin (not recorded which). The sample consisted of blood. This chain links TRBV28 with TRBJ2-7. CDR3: CASSLLTYEQYF.